Below, 15 T cell receptor beta chains from the same sample are listed, as sequenced in a study of sequential checkpoint blockade in melanoma. Assay: immunoSEQ multiplex PCR; the TCRdb copy retains only in-frame clones and omits some. The repertoire holds more than 950 clones, with roughly a fifth as singletons. Treatment given: randomized to nivolumab then ipilimumab (arm A) or the reverse (arm B). This sample comprised tumor tissue (inferred from file names), obtained from a patient given nivolumab and ipilimumab in sequence. The origin of the receptors is a human donor with melanoma.

This sequence joins TRBV5-1 and TRBJ1-4; TRBD1 is a possible D gene (6 bases). Germline V gene lookup returns CDR1 SGHRS and CDR2 YFSETQ. This CDR3 spans 17 amino acids. V lost 4 bases and J 6 bases, leaving 22 bases between the germline ends. This CDR3 reads CASSPAGQGMGYEKLFF. CDR3 coding DNA: TGCGCCAGCAGCCCAGCGGGGCAGGGGATGGGGTATGAAAAACTGTTTTTT.

V usage is TRBV18 and J usage is TRBJ1-1, with TRBD1 matching 7 bases. Germline values: CDR1 KGHSH, CDR2 LQKENI. The CDR3 runs 14 residues. The J segment lost 5 bases and the V segment lost 3 bases, leaving 6 bases of the junction unmatched. DNA for the CDR3: TGTGCCAGCTCACCGACAGGGTCGAGAACTGAAGCTTTCTTT. Its translation: CASSPTGSRTEAFF.

The table lists this clone with a count of one. The genes are TRBV5-1 and TRBJ1-4, with a weak D call TRBD1 (6 bases). V was clipped by 2 bases and J by 3 bases, with 14 bases between them. Germline V lookup: CDR1 SGHRS, CDR2 YFSETQ. The length of the CDR3 is 16 residues. The CDR3 DNA reads as TGCGCCAGCAGCTTCTCCGGGGGGCCTCCTAATGAAAAACTGTTTTTT. Its translation: CASSFSGGPPNEKLFF.

This sequence joins TRBV5-1 and TRBJ1-6; TRBD1 might be the D (5 bases). V was clipped by 1 base and J by 10 bases, with 18 bases between them. The V gene's germline CDR1 is SGHRS and CDR2 YFSETQ. The CDR3 totals 16 residues. CDR3 residues: CASSLIPSRGLSPLHF. The CDR3 DNA is TGCGCCAGCAGCTTGATACCTAGTCGGGGGTTATCACCCCTCCACTTT.

By proportion, this clone is medium-sized. The chain combines TRBV12-2 with TRBJ2-7; the D call in the table, TRBD1, was not verified against the DNA. TRBV12-2 is a pseudogene locus. The CDR3 has 14 residues. This CDR3 is CANPPPGQAYEQYF. CDR3 DNA: TGTGCCAACCCCCCTCCGGGACAGGCCTACGAGCAGTACTTC.

This clone is large in the sample. J is TRBJ1-3 and V is TRBV11-3, with a weak D call TRBD1 (6 bases). CDR3 length equals 14 residues. In germline, CDR1 is SGHNT, CDR2 YENEEA. Trimming pared 5 bases from V and 0 bases from J, leaving 8 bases between. The CDR3 bases are TGTGCCAGCAGCGTAGGGGGCTCTGGAAACACCATATATTTT. Protein: CASSVGGSGNTIYF. The full variable domain, its missing parts supplied by reference TRBV11-3 and TRBJ1-3, is EAGVVQSPRYKIIEKKQPVAFWCNPISGHNTLYWYLQNLGQGPELLIRYENEEAVDDSQLPKDRFSAERLKGVDSTLKIQPAELGDSAVYLCASSVGGSGNTIYFGEGSWLTVV.

This clone was seen only a few times. V usage is TRBV28 and J usage is TRBJ2-7; maybe TRBD2 (6 bases). The CDR3 has 14 residues. Trimming cost V 4 bases and J 4 bases, with 14 bases left between them. Germline values: CDR1 MDHEN, CDR2 SYDVKM. The CDR3 loop reads CASSSGTSLYEQYF. In DNA, the CDR3 is TGTGCCAGCAGTTCCGGGACTTCTCTATACGAGCAGTACTTC.

The chain links TRBV6-8 to TRBJ2-1; TRBD2 agrees at 12 bases. Losses at the gene ends were 7 bases for V and 6 bases for J; bases not matched to a gene: 7. This CDR3 comprises 15 residues. Germline CDR1 is MNHGY and CDR2 is SAAAGT. The CDR3 sequence: CASTPTSGSPNEQFF. For the CDR3, the DNA is TGTGCCAGCACCCCGACTAGCGGGAGTCCCAATGAGCAGTTCTTC.

By proportion, this clone is medium-sized (0.01 to 0.1%). The chain recombines TRBV11-3 with TRBJ1-2; TRBD1 agrees at 11 bases. The J segment lost 7 bases and the V segment lost 6 bases, leaving 10 bases of the junction unmatched. Germline V CDR1 and CDR2: SGHNT, YENEEA. This CDR3 region has 15 residues. CDR3 sequence: CASSSPGTGGGGYTF. CDR3 nucleotide sequence: TGTGCCAGCAGTTCCCCCGGGACAGGGGGAGGTGGCTACACCTTC.

The CDR3 here is CASSDAGGGRDEQYF. The DNA of the CDR3 is TGCGCCAGCAGTGACGCAGGGGGCGGTCGCGACGAGCAGTACTTC. The chain combines TRBV10-2 with TRBJ2-7; 8 positions match TRBD1. CDR3 length: 15 residues. From germline, CDR1 is WSHSY and CDR2 SAAADI. After removal of 3 bases from V and 5 bases from J, the junction contained 9 bases not matched to a gene.

In its sample, this clone ranks as medium-sized. V gene TRBV11-3 combines with J gene TRBJ1-4; the D gene is possibly TRBD1 (5 bases). CDR1 is SGHNT and CDR2 is YENEEA in the germline V gene. CDR3 length equals 14 residues. The V and J ends lost 5 bases and 0 bases respectively, with 7 bases between them. The CDR3 nucleotides read TGTGCCAGCAGCAGGGACTCAACTAATGAAAAACTGTTTTTT. This codes for CASSRDSTNEKLFF.

This clone is judged medium-sized. The rearrangement joins TRBV11-3 to TRBJ1-1; D possibly corresponds to TRBD1 (5 bases). The germline CDR1 and CDR2 sequences are SGHNT and YENEEA. The CDR3 is 14 residues long. V lost 5 bases and J 4 bases, leaving 14 bases between the germline ends. In DNA form, the CDR3 reads TGTGCCAGCAGCCTTAGAGTGGGGGGCACTGAAGCTTTCTTT. It is translated as CASSLRVGGTEAFF.

V and J are TRBV5-1 and TRBJ2-2; D is perhaps TRBD1 (6 bases). CDR1 and CDR2 (germline): SGHRS, YFSETQ. CDR3 length equals 15 residues. The ends were cut back, 0 bases at V and 6 bases at J, with 12 bases in the middle. The CDR3: CASSLEIAGAGELFF. The CDR3 nucleotides read TGCGCCAGCAGCTTGGAAATTGCAGGGGCCGGGGAGCTGTTTTTT.

This clone ranks as medium-sized (0.01 to 0.1%). V usage is TRBV11-3 and J usage is TRBJ2-7; TRBD1 matches 9 bases. The germline V gene encodes CDR1 SGHNT and CDR2 YENEEA. The trim removed 4 bases at V and 2 bases at J, leaving 9 bases unmatched. This CDR3 spans 16 amino acids. The CDR3 loop is CASSSTRGQGTYEQYF. The CDR3 DNA sequence: TGTGCCAGCAGCTCGACTCGGGGACAGGGTACCTACGAGCAGTACTTC.

This clone is medium-sized within its sample. The rearrangement links TRBV11-3 to TRBJ2-7; possible D gene TRBD2, 6 bases. Germline CDR1 reads SGHNT; CDR2 reads YENEEA. The CDR3 is 14 residues long. V lost 5 bases and J 5 bases, leaving 16 bases between the germline ends. CDR3 sequence: CASSGRLGAHEQYF. CDR3 nucleotide sequence: TGTGCCAGCAGCGGGCGACTAGGGGCCCACGAGCAGTACTTC. Looking up the rest from reference TRBV11-3 and TRBJ2-7 gives the full variable domain: EAGVVQSPRYKIIEKKQPVAFWCNPISGHNTLYWYLQNLGQGPELLIRYENEEAVDDSQLPKDRFSAERLKGVDSTLKIQPAELGDSAVYLCASSGRLGAHEQYFGPGTRLTVT.